This T cell receptor beta chain was profiled in a study of CD8+ T cells in alopecia areata. CDR1 and CDR2 from the germline V gene are SQVTM and ANQGSEA. The junction had 14 bases not matched to a gene; V was cut back by 5 bases and J by 5 bases. The CDR3 runs to 15 residues. This clone has just one count. Its antigen is not known. RNA was isolated and reverse transcribed to cDNA, the sequencing template. Clones were read by immunoSEQ multiplex PCR, and TCRdb kept only the in-frame ones, dropping some. The repertoire includes 150,000 to 160,000 clones, around half of them detected once, and roughly 21% sits in the top ten. The study, taken as a whole, reports: Mice showed clearer TCR sharing than patients did, a gap that was possibly HLA-related.

The V and J genes are TRBV29-1 and TRBJ2-7, with TRBD1 matching over 8 bases. The sample in question was CD8+ T cells sorted from blood, obtained at week 0. The TCR sequence derives from a human donor with alopecia areata. The CDR3 protein is CSVWSRGQMYHEQYF. The CDR3, as DNA: TGCAGCGTTTGGTCCAGGGGGCAAATGTACCACGAGCAGTACTTC.